The rows below give T cell receptor beta chains drawn from one sample of a study of control samples from healthy donors and cancer patients. Assay: immunoSEQ multiplex PCR; the TCRdb copy retains only in-frame clones and omits some. The sample includes some 80,000 clones, roughly 92% of them seen just once. Material for sequencing was blood. Receptors were obtained from a woman aged 55-70 years in good health. Both conserved end residues are trimmed from each CDR3. A row's size may be missing; if present it is once, few, many or a size class.

v_call clone_size cdr3_aa
TRBV5-4 . ASSFQGFSGYT
TRBV10-1 . ASSESPYSNYEQY
TRBV6-5 . ASSYSGGQGYT
TRBV19 . ASSTLLGQGGGELF
TRBV29-1 . SVGGQSYEQY
TRBV20-1 . SAVRNEQF
TRBV4-3 few ASSLDLTGGSSYEQY
TRBV28 . ASSLPLQGAEPQH
TRBV18 . ASSPNEYTPGLAHNEQF
TRBV24-1 . ATASGAEQF
TRBV6-4 . ASSVYGKANTGELF
TRBV3-1/TRBV3-2 . ASSLSTDTQY
TRBV28 once ASSKGFTSGANVLT
TRBV6-5 . ASGPAGTGNEKLF
TRBV28 . ASSLPRGATYNEQF
TRBV10-3 . AISEAAGNTIY
TRBV7-2 . ASSNRRYEQY
TRBV10-3 . AISEGTVNQPQH
TRBV6-5 . ASSYGGTRDEKLF
TRBV28 . ASTKVSYNSPLH
TRBV11-2 . ASRAQGAGGEQF
TRBV28 . ASSFLSGYT
TRBV5-1 . ASSSPSGSSYNEQF
TRBV30 once AWNPKQGGGYT
TRBV28 . ASRGLDFYEQY
TRBV6-5 . ASSFGGTGIEKLF
TRBV19 once ASSYGVQNTEAF
TRBV27 once ASTQRGNGGSPLH
TRBV10-2 . ASSAGWADTTNEKLF
TRBV7-9 . ASSGSRGDTEAF
TRBV3-1/TRBV3-2 . ASSQSGTGSWEQY
TRBV24-1 . ATSDYSMTEQF
TRBV7-3 . ASSLTSGSPYNEQF
TRBV24-1 . ATSGGRNTEAF
TRBV6-1 . ASSERGSSGNTIY
TRBV5-1 . ASSPRTGEKETQY
TRBV2 . ASKSGPGTEAF
TRBV5-1 once ASSFEGRQY
TRBV30 . AWSIATSLTGELF
TRBV7-9 . ASSSLGYTQY
TRBV2 . ASREDTQY
TRBV7-9 . ASSPDPGREAF
TRBV5-6 . ASSLQGGYDEQY
TRBV10-3 . AISESLPVAYEQY
TRBV30 . AWNRGQGNEKLF
TRBV18 once ASSRSPDQPQH
TRBV7-9 . ASSSIYEQY
TRBV7-3 . ASSLRTAPLSGNTIY
TRBV3-1/TRBV3-2 . ASSPWPPARNTGELF
TRBV4-1 . ASTQGGGVTNEKLF
TRBV3-1/TRBV3-2 . ASSRLGGATEAF
TRBV10-3 . AISEELLNYGYT
TRBV5-1 . ASSLGNRGGTDTQY
TRBV7-2 . ASSPRPYRLWYGYT